These 19 T cell receptor beta chains came from one sample sequenced in a study of shared clonotypes between healthy human individuals. The method was immunoSEQ multiplex PCR; TCRdb's version includes in-frame clones alone and lacks a portion of them. The sample consists of about 1 million clones, around 74% of them appearing once. The sequenced material came from memory CD4+ T cells sorted from blood. Subset of the sample: CD45RA-negative fraction. These receptors were collected from a man younger than 35 in good health.

CDR3 region: CASSLTGGQRDTQYF. The CDR3, as DNA: TGTGCCAGCAGCTTAACGGGGGGCCAGAGAGATACGCAGTATTTT. The chain carries TRBV5-6 and TRBJ2-3; a possible D gene is TRBD2 (7 bases). Germline CDR1 SGHDT, CDR2 YYEEEE. V was trimmed by 2 bases and J by 5 bases, leaving 15 bases between them. This CDR3 contains 15 residues.

With respect to this clone: Other DNA sequences in this sample translate to the same CDR3. The chain has TRBV2 and TRBJ1-2; TRBD1 matches at 9 bases. This CDR3 spans 14 amino acids. Germline V CDR1 and CDR2: SNHLY, FYNNEI. V dropped 4 bases and J dropped 0; count of bases not matched to a gene: 0. The CDR3 loop is CASSGDRANYGYTF. The CDR3 DNA reads as TGTGCCAGCAGTGGGGACAGGGCTAACTATGGCTACACCTTC.

CDR3 coding DNA: TGTGCCAGCAAAAGGACAGGGGAAGGTGAAGCTTTCTTT. It translates to CASKRTGEGEAFF. The rearrangement joins TRBV9 to TRBJ1-1; 9 nucleotides match TRBD1. The CDR3 runs 13 residues. V lost 6 bases, J lost 7 bases, and 7 bases stayed unmatched. Germline-derived CDR1 and CDR2 are SGDLS and YYNGEE. The variable domain in full, with the rest retrieved from reference TRBV9 and TRBJ1-1, is DSGVTQTPKHLITATGQRVTLRCSPRSGDLSVYWYQQSLDQGLQFLIQYYNGEERAKGNILERFSAQQFPDLHSELNLSSLELGDSALYFCASKRTGEGEAFFGQGTRLTVV.

The J gene is TRBJ1-1, the V gene TRBV6-1; D is undetermined. V lost 2 bases and J 1 base, leaving 8 bases between the germline ends. The CDR3 extends over 14 amino acids. The germline V gene has CDR1 MNHNS and CDR2 SASEGT. This CDR3 reads CASSERGRNTEAFF. In DNA, the CDR3 is TGTGCCAGCAGTGAACGGGGTCGGAACACTGAAGCTTTCTTT.

The chain uses TRBV7-2 and TRBJ2-4, with TRBD1 matching 8 bases. Germline CDR1 and CDR2: SGHTA and FQGNSA. Unmatched junction bases numbered 6, after V lost 5 bases and J lost 3 bases. The CDR3 has 15 amino acids. The CDR3 bases are TGTGCCAGCAGCCGTACCGGGACAGGCAAAAACATTCAGTACTTC. Its protein is CASSRTGTGKNIQYF.

This clone was detected ten times or more. The chain recombines TRBV25-1 with TRBJ2-4; a weak D match, TRBD1 (7 bases). The germline V and J ends were trimmed by 3 bases and 8 bases, with 14 bases remaining between them. Germline lookup yields CDR1 MGHDK and CDR2 SYGVNS. The CDR3 has 14 amino acids. DNA of the CDR3: TGTGCCAGCAGTGACCGCGGCAGGGGGGACATTCAGTACTTC. Amino acid sequence: CASSDRGRGDIQYF.

The chain combines TRBV11-2 with TRBJ1-2; 8 nucleotides line up with TRBD1. The CDR3 spans 13 residues. Germline-derived CDR1 and CDR2 are SGHAT and FQNNGV. V was pared by 4 bases and J by 7 bases, with 5 bases of the junction left unmatched. CDR3 coding DNA: TGTGCCAGCAGCTCGGACAGGGCAGCTGGCTACACCTTC. It yields the protein CASSSDRAAGYTF.

This clone was seen just once. The gene calls are TRBV15 and TRBJ2-5, with 7 bases lining up with TRBD1. Germline lookup yields CDR1 LNHNV and CDR2 YYDKDF (reference sequence). The CDR3 has 14 residues. After removal of 5 bases from V and 3 bases from J, the junction contained 6 bases not matched to a gene. Here the CDR3 reads CATSLGQQKETQYF. The CDR3, as DNA: TGTGCCACCAGCCTGGGACAGCAAAAAGAGACCCAGTACTTC.

The genes are TRBV11-2 and TRBJ2-5, with D tentatively TRBD1 or TRBD2 (6 bases each). Germline V gives CDR1 SGHAT, CDR2 FQNNGV. The CDR3 length is 17 residues. V was pared by 1 base and J by 5 bases, with 20 bases between. The CDR3 is CASSLGTTARGRETQYF. CDR3 in DNA: TGTGCCAGCAGCTTAGGGACTACGGCCAGGGGTAGGGAGACCCAGTACTTC. Full variable domain (outside the CDR3, taken from reference TRBV11-2 and TRBJ2-5): EAGVAQSPRYKIIEKRQSVAFWCNPISGHATLYWYQQILGQGPKLLIQFQNNGVVDDSQLPKDRFSAERLKGVDSTLKIQPAKLEDSAVYLCASSLGTTARGRETQYFGPGTRLLVL.

This chain uses TRBV6-5 with TRBJ2-1; the match to TRBD1 covers 8 bases. Germline CDR1 is MNHEY and CDR2 is SVGAGI. The CDR3 has 14 amino acids. Trimming removed 7 bases from V and 7 bases from J; junction bases left unmatched: 9. The CDR3 is CASTRAGGMNEQFF. Written as DNA, the CDR3 is TGTGCCAGCACCAGGGCAGGGGGCATGAATGAGCAGTTCTTC.

About this clone itself: Other nucleotide sequences from this sample produce the same CDR3. J is TRBJ2-5 and V is TRBV5-1; 9 bases are shared with TRBD2. The V gene's germline CDR1 is SGHRS and CDR2 YFSETQ. The CDR3 runs 16 residues. The V gene end was trimmed by 1 base and the J gene end by 5 bases; junction bases not matched to a gene: 9. The CDR3 sequence is CASSLLGGGAGETQYF. The CDR3 DNA sequence: TGCGCCAGCAGCTTGCTTGGCGGGGGGGCCGGGGAGACCCAGTACTTC. Full variable domain (rest looked up from reference TRBV5-1 and TRBJ2-5): KAGVTQTPRYLIKTRGQQVTLSCSPISGHRSVSWYQQTPGQGLQFLFEYFSETQRNKGNFPGRFSGRQFSNSRSEMNVSTLELGDSALYLCASSLLGGGAGETQYFGPGTRLLVL.

V is TRBV5-6 and J is TRBJ2-1; possible D gene TRBD2, 5 bases. Germline V gives CDR1 SGHDT, CDR2 YYEEEE. The V gene lost 6 bases and the J gene lost 0 bases, with 13 bases spanning the gap. The CDR3 is 15 residues long. This CDR3 is CASTLGGGSYNEQFF. In nucleotides, the CDR3 is TGTGCCAGCACACTGGGCGGAGGCTCCTACAATGAGCAGTTCTTC.

Written as DNA, the CDR3 is TGTGCCAGCAGCGAGAGCCGGGCTCAAGAGACCCAGTACTTC. Amino acid sequence: CASSESRAQETQYF. The chain uses TRBV7-2 and TRBJ2-5, with no clear D. In germline, CDR1 is SGHTA, CDR2 FQGNSA. Trimming pared 5 bases from V and 2 bases from J, leaving 12 bases between. This CDR3 comprises 14 residues.

DNA of the CDR3: TGTGCCAGCAGTTTAGAGGTGGGCTACACCTTC. It translates to CASSLEVGYTF. The chain uses TRBV28 and TRBJ1-2; unclear D gene. Per germline, CDR1 MDHEN and CDR2 SYDVKM. Deletions cut 2 bases from V and 8 bases from J, with 6 bases between. CDR3 length: 11 residues.

The chain has TRBV30 and TRBJ1-2; D is ambiguous. The V end lost 0 bases, the J end lost 5 bases, and 10 bases lay between the germline ends. This CDR3 has 13 amino acids. Germline values: CDR1 GTSNPN, CDR2 SVGIG (reference sequence). CDR3: CAWSVSSPYGYTF. The CDR3 DNA follows: TGTGCCTGGAGTGTGTCCAGCCCTTATGGCTACACCTTC. Drawing the rest from reference TRBV30 and TRBJ1-2, the complete variable domain is SQTIHQWPATLVQPVGSPLSLECTVEGTSNPNLYWYRQAAGRGLQLLFYSVGIGQISSEVPQNLSASRPQDRQFILSSKKLLLSDSGFYLCAWSVSSPYGYTFGSGTRLTVV.

This chain uses TRBV27 with TRBJ1-1, with D possibly being TRBD1 (5 bases). With 2 bases removed from V and 3 bases from J, the gap between germline ends came to 13 bases. This CDR3 has 15 residues. Germline CDR1 MNHEY, CDR2 SMNVEV (reference sequence). CDR3 sequence (DNA): TGTGCCAGCAGTTTAGGTGCAGGGTGGGACACTGAAGCTTTCTTT. Its translation is CASSLGAGWDTEAFF.

The J gene is TRBJ2-7, the V gene TRBV6-6, with D perhaps TRBD1 (6 bases). This CDR3 spans 15 amino acids. In germline, CDR1 is MNHNY, CDR2 SVGAGI (reference sequence). Trimming removed 6 bases at V and 3 bases at J, with 18 bases between. CDR3 nucleotides: TGTGCCAGCAGGCCAGAACAGGGAGCCCGCTACGAGCAGTACTTC. It is translated as CASRPEQGARYEQYF.

In DNA form, the CDR3 reads TGCAGCGTTGAAGAACTAAAAAGTTACAATGAGCAGTTCTTC. This encodes CSVEELKSYNEQFF. The chain has TRBV29-1 and TRBJ2-1; D not certain. Germline V CDR1 and CDR2: SQVTM, ANQGSEA. The CDR3 has 14 amino acids. Trimming took 0 bases from V and 4 from J, leaving 10 bases between them.

The chain carries TRBV28 and TRBJ2-7, with 8 nucleotides matching TRBD2. Trimming took 6 bases from V and 0 from J; bases not matched to a gene: 10. The CDR3 is made up of 16 amino acids. Per germline, CDR1 MDHEN and CDR2 SYDVKM. The CDR3 sequence is CASSPPGLGSSYEQYF. CDR3 coding DNA: TGTGCCAGCAGCCCCCCGGGACTAGGGTCCTCCTACGAGCAGTACTTC.